This TCR beta chain emerged from a study of blood T cells in healthy people across ages. Samples had at least 6.5 million PBMCs isolated from them. The study's findings and limits: A strong correlation was found between TCR beta diversity and the percentage of naive T cells. Significant beta diversity loss was already apparent by age 40, declining roughly linearly. Naive and antigen-experienced cells were not separated, limiting conclusive comparison.

Primers used in a second PCR of roughly 6 to 11 cycles were a sample-barcoded 5' primer and a J-beta primer mix. TCRdb analysed the 5' RACE reads with MiXCR anew, one entry per CDR3 protein. The sample includes nearly 800,000 distinct CDR3 sequences, more than 55% of them seen just once. The CDR3 is 15 residues long. Germline V gene lookup returns CDR1 MGHRA and CDR2 YSYEKL. The J segment lost 1 base and the V segment lost 1 base, leaving 1 base of the junction unmatched. This clonotype was seen more than once but under ten times. Its specificity is unknown. This chain links TRBV4-1 with TRBJ2-1; 7 bases fit TRBD1. Sequenced: blood. The receptor was derived from a man aged 35-49 years in good health. The CDR3 DNA sequence: TGCGCCAGCAGCCAAGGACAGGGATCCTACAATGAGCAGTTCTTC. Protein product: CASSQGQGSYNEQFF.